The 19 T cell receptor beta chains in this list originate from one sample, sequenced in a study of blood T cell repertoires in COVID-19. Assay: immunoSEQ multiplex PCR; the TCRdb copy retains only in-frame clones and omits some. The table has some 150,000 clones, around 84% seen once. The sequenced material came from peripheral blood. The source is a woman aged 50 to 60 with acute or convalescent COVID-19.

In regard to this clone: Other DNA sequences of this sample code for an identical CDR3. The rearrangement uses TRBV9 and TRBJ1-2; D remains unclear. The CDR3 runs 12 residues. Germline loops: CDR1 SGDLS, CDR2 YYNGEE. V lost 2 bases and J 4 bases, leaving 6 bases between the germline ends. The CDR3 coding sequence is TGTGCCAGCAGCGTCGCAGGCTATGGCTACACCTTC. Translated: CASSVAGYGYTF.

This rearrangement joins TRBV12-5 to TRBJ2-5; no clear D. Trimming took off 2 bases at V and 5 bases at J, with 9 bases between the two ends. Germline values: CDR1 LGHNT, CDR2 FRNRAP. This CDR3 has 13 amino acids. Here the CDR3 reads CASGLRFGETQYF. The CDR3 DNA reads as TGTGCTAGTGGTTTGCGGTTCGGGGAGACCCAGTACTTC.

The chain joins TRBV4-1 to TRBJ1-1; the match to TRBD1 covers 9 bases. CDR3 length: 15 amino acids. V shed 1 base and J 3 bases; nucleotides not matched to a gene: 3. Germline assignment: CDR1 MGHRA and CDR2 YSYEKL. CDR3 region: CASSQAGQGHTEAFF. The CDR3 DNA follows: TGCGCCAGCAGCCAAGCTGGACAGGGGCACACTGAAGCTTTCTTT.

Only one count was recorded for this clone. The chain carries TRBV6-1 and TRBJ2-1; a weak D match, TRBD1 (5 bases). V lost 0 bases to trimming and J lost 2 bases, with 14 bases between them. Germline-derived CDR1 and CDR2 are MNHNS and SASEGT. The length of the CDR3 is 17 residues. The CDR3 is CASSEALQGSAYNEQFF. The CDR3 nucleotides are TGTGCCAGCAGTGAAGCGCTTCAGGGTTCGGCCTACAATGAGCAGTTCTTC.

The gene calls are TRBV5-4 and TRBJ2-6, with D hard to call. Trimming removed 3 bases at V and 0 bases at J, with 7 bases between. The germline V gene encodes CDR1 SGHNT and CDR2 YYREEE (reference sequence). There are 15 residues in the CDR3. CDR3 amino acids: CASSSGNSGANVLTF. In nucleotides, the CDR3 is TGTGCCAGCAGCTCCGGTAACTCTGGGGCCAACGTCCTGACTTTC.

This chain connects TRBV11-2 to TRBJ2-2; D possibly corresponds to TRBD2 (5 bases). The germline CDR1 and CDR2 sequences are SGHAT and FQNNGV. Trimming stripped 1 base from V and 6 bases from J, with 9 bases between. The CDR3 length is 14 residues. CDR3 loop: CASSLAGAAGELFF. In nucleotides, the CDR3 is TGTGCCAGCAGCTTAGCTGGAGCGGCCGGGGAGCTGTTTTTT.

This clone was recorded only once. The CDR3 nucleotides read TGTGCCAGTGGTTCGGGACAGGGGGCGCGGGGCTACACCTTC. Protein sequence: CASGSGQGARGYTF. The chain joins TRBV9 to TRBJ1-2; 12 bases match TRBD1. CDR3 size: 14 residues. The germline CDR1 and CDR2 sequences are SGDLS and YYNGEE. V lost 8 bases and J lost 8; bases outside the gene matches: 10.

This rearrangement joins TRBV19 to TRBJ1-3; perhaps TRBD1 as D (5 bases). Trimming pared 7 bases from V and 0 bases from J, leaving 13 bases between. This CDR3 has 15 residues. Germline assignment: CDR1 LNHDA and CDR2 SQIVND (reference sequence). CDR3 bases: TGTGCCAGTATCCCGACAGTCTTCTCTGGAAACACCATATATTTT. Translation: CASIPTVFSGNTIYF.

The chain uses TRBV12-5 and TRBJ1-1; 8 bases agree with TRBD1. Germline V CDR1 and CDR2: LGHNT, FRNRAP. J was trimmed by 4 bases and V by 0 bases; bases with no gene match: 7. This CDR3 contains 16 residues. DNA for the CDR3: TGTGCTAGTGGTTTGGTACTCGGCAGGGGGCCCACTGAAGCTTTCTTT. Translated, it gives CASGLVLGRGPTEAFF.

This chain links TRBV5-3 with TRBJ2-1; 9 bases are a match to TRBD2. TRBV5-3 is an open reading frame whose function is uncertain. CDR3 length: 18 residues. J lost 3 bases, V lost 5 bases, and 15 bases had no gene match. The CDR3 spells CARRKGLALPLYYNEQFF. CDR3 nucleotide sequence: TGTGCCAGAAGAAAGGGACTAGCTCTGCCCCTTTACTACAATGAGCAGTTCTTC.

This clone appeared a few times. The chain has TRBV24-1 and TRBJ1-3; D gene uncertain. The CDR3 spans 18 residues. The V and J ends lost 3 bases and 0 bases respectively, with 17 bases between them. Germline V gene lookup returns CDR1 KGHDR and CDR2 SFDVKD. The CDR3 here is CATSDAEAGVLSGNTIYF. The CDR3 region has the DNA TGTGCCACCAGTGATGCCGAAGCCGGGGTCCTCTCTGGAAACACCATATATTTT.

This rearrangement joins TRBV19 to TRBJ1-2; D is undetermined. Trimming took 8 bases from V and 7 from J, leaving 20 bases between them. The CDR3 consists of 14 residues. Germline values: CDR1 LNHDA, CDR2 SQIVND (reference sequence). CDR3 in DNA: TGTGCCAGTCTCCGGACTCCACAACGGGGTGGCTACACCTTC. This gives the protein CASLRTPQRGGYTF. Filled out from reference TRBV19 and TRBJ1-2, the complete variable domain reads DGGITQSPKYLFRKEGQNVTLSCEQNLNHDAMYWYRQDPGQGLRLIYYSQIVNDFQKGDIAEGYSVSREKKESFPLTVTSAQKNPTAFYLCASLRTPQRGGYTFGSGTRLTVV.

The V and J genes are TRBV2 and TRBJ1-5; D gene uncertain. Germline CDR1 and CDR2: SNHLY and FYNNEI. The CDR3 covers 14 residues. The V and J ends lost 4 bases and 3 bases respectively, with 10 bases between them. The DNA of the CDR3 is TGTGCCAGCAGTGGGTTGTACTACAATCAGCCCCAGCATTTT. Residues: CASSGLYYNQPQHF.

The V and J genes are TRBV4-2 and TRBJ1-1; D is undetermined. V was trimmed by 0 bases and J by 4 bases, leaving 9 bases between them. The CDR3 is 14 residues long. From germline, CDR1 is LGHNA and CDR2 YNFKEQ. The CDR3 is CASSQDPRSTEAFF. CDR3 sequence (DNA): TGTGCCAGCAGCCAAGATCCTAGATCCACTGAAGCTTTCTTT.

This sequence joins TRBV28 and TRBJ2-5, with D possibly TRBD1 on 5 matching bases. Germline CDR1 reads MDHEN; CDR2 reads SYDVKM. The CDR3 sequence is 15 residues long. Trimming stripped 4 bases from V and 4 bases from J, with 16 bases between. The CDR3 coding sequence is TGTGCCAGCAGTTCCCCTAAGGGGTCAGGAGAGACCCAGTACTTC. Amino acid sequence: CASSSPKGSGETQYF.

This clone appeared once. This chain links TRBV7-9 with TRBJ1-3, with TRBD1 matching over 9 bases. The germline V gene has CDR1 SEHNR and CDR2 FQNEAQ (reference sequence). The CDR3 has 16 amino acids. With V trimmed by 5 bases and J by 4 bases, 9 bases remained unmatched. The CDR3 DNA sequence: TGTGCCAGCAGCCCGTGGACAGGGGCCGGGGGAAACACCATATATTTT. Protein product: CASSPWTGAGGNTIYF. Full variable domain (rest looked up from reference TRBV7-9 and TRBJ1-3): DTGVSQNPRHKITKRGQNVTFRCDPISEHNRLYWYRQTLGQGPEFLTYFQNEAQLEKSRLLSDRFSAERPKGSFSTLEIQRTEQGDSAMYLCASSPWTGAGGNTIYFGEGSWLTVV.

The CDR3 DNA is TGTGCCAGTAGTATGAGGGAGCGCAATCAGCCCCAGCATTTT. Translating it yields CASSMRERNQPQHF. This sequence joins TRBV19 and TRBJ1-5, with D unclear. With 3 bases removed from V and 2 bases from J, the gap between germline ends came to 8 bases. The germline gives CDR1 LNHDA, CDR2 SQIVND (reference sequence). The CDR3 consists of 14 residues.

This chain links TRBV7-2 with TRBJ2-3; 9 bases map to TRBD2. The V gene's germline CDR1 is SGHTA and CDR2 FQGNSA. J gave up 1 base and V 2 bases, and 7 bases lay outside the gene matches. CDR3 length equals 17 residues. Here the CDR3 DNA reads TGTGCCAGCAGCTTATTCATAGCGGGAGCCGGCACAGATACGCAGTATTTT. Translating gives CASSLFIAGAGTDTQYF.

The J gene is TRBJ2-7, the V gene TRBV16, with a weak D call TRBD2 (6 bases). The germline V gene encodes CDR1 KGHSY and CDR2 FQNENV. The V end lost 3 bases, the J end lost 4 bases, and 19 bases lay between the germline ends. This CDR3 region has 16 residues. As DNA, the CDR3 is TGTGCCAGCAGCCAGGCGACCGGGAGCGTCTCTTACGAGCAGTACTTC. This gives the protein CASSQATGSVSYEQYF.